This TCR beta chain stems from a study of T-cell memory formation after mild COVID-19. Study-wide results and limits: CM and EM subsets held most contracting CD4+ clones; EMRA held CD8+ ones. Day 37-peaking second-wave clones had unconfirmed SARS-CoV-2 specificity. Within pre-infection memory, some responding clones were found, suggesting cross-reactive memory joined.

MiXCR, applied by TCRdb to the 5' RACE reads, yields one record per CDR3 protein. The sample has 550,000 to 700,000 distinct CDR3 sequences; roughly 17% are singletons. Germline loops: CDR1 DFQATT, CDR2 SNEGSKA (reference sequence). The ends were cut back, 6 bases at V and 5 bases at J, with 13 bases in the middle. The CDR3 spans 12 residues. This clonotype was counted between two and nine times. The target antigen is unknown. This sequence joins TRBV20-1 and TRBJ1-2, with D tentatively TRBD1 (5 bases). The TCR was taken from an adult woman who had mild COVID-19 (a few samples of this study predate the infection). Cell type and time point are not known. Material for sequencing was PBMCs or a T cell subset sorted from them (not recorded which). The CDR3 region is CSARTRGYGYTF. CDR3 sequence (DNA): TGCAGTGCCAGGACAAGAGGGTATGGCTACACCTTC.